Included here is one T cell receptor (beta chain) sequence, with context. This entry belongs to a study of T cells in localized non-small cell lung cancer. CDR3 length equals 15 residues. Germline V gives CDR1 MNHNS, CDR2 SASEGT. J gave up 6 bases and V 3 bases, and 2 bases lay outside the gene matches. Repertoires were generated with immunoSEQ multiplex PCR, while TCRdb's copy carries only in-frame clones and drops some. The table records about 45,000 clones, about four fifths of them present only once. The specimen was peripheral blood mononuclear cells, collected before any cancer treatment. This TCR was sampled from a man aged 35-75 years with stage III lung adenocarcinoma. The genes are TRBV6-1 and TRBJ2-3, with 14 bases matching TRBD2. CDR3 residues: CASSEGLAGADTQYF. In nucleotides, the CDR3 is TGTGCCAGCAGTGAGGGACTAGCGGGGGCTGATACGCAGTATTTT.